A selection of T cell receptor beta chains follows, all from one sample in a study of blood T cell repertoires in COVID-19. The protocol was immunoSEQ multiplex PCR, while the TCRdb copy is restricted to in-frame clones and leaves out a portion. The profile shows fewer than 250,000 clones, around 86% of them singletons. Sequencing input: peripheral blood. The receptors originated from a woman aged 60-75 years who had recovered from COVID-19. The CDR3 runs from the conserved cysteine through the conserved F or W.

CDR3aa: CASGIKGGFPYGYTF
v_gene: TRBV27
j_gene: TRBJ1-2

CDR3aa: CASSQVRQKAEAFF
v_gene: TRBV3-1/TRBV3-2
j_gene: TRBJ1-1

CDR3aa: CASSRRTGNTGANYGYTF
v_gene: TRBV19
j_gene: TRBJ1-2

CDR3aa: CASSLPQGETEAFF
v_gene: TRBV5-4
j_gene: TRBJ1-1

CDR3aa: CASSQGQGRGQPQHF
v_gene: TRBV4-1
j_gene: TRBJ1-5

CDR3aa: CASSLGLYNEQFF
v_gene: TRBV6-2/TRBV6-3
j_gene: TRBJ2-1

CDR3aa: CASSLVGQGFAEAFF
v_gene: TRBV7-8
j_gene: TRBJ1-1

CDR3aa: CASSISGRQGNEQYF
v_gene: TRBV19
j_gene: TRBJ2-7

CDR3aa: CASSQFRQAGDEKLFF
v_gene: TRBV14
j_gene: TRBJ1-4

CDR3aa: CASSLVGRGDTEAFF
v_gene: TRBV7-2
j_gene: TRBJ1-1

CDR3aa: CARCGTGLDTQYF
v_gene: TRBV19
j_gene: TRBJ2-3

CDR3aa: CASSRRTSASTDTQYF
v_gene: TRBV3-1/TRBV3-2
j_gene: TRBJ2-3

CDR3aa: CSVAPRGAANYGYTF
v_gene: TRBV29-1
j_gene: TRBJ1-2

CDR3aa: CASSLVDRRFSTEAFF
v_gene: TRBV11-2
j_gene: TRBJ1-1

CDR3aa: CASSYHRDWGYTF
v_gene: TRBV28
j_gene: TRBJ1-2

CDR3aa: CASSSLTDTQYF
v_gene: TRBV28
j_gene: TRBJ2-3

CDR3aa: CASSPGGSIGTDTQYF
v_gene: TRBV9
j_gene: TRBJ2-3

CDR3aa: CASSYSGRLNQPQHF
v_gene: TRBV6-6
j_gene: TRBJ1-5

CDR3aa: CASCREGGRETQYF
v_gene: TRBV6-5
j_gene: TRBJ2-5

CDR3aa: CASSYLGGSYNEQFF
v_gene: TRBV6-5
j_gene: TRBJ2-1

CDR3aa: CASTDGAAGTYEQYF
v_gene: TRBV6-5
j_gene: TRBJ2-7

CDR3aa: CASSLEGTSSTDTQYF
v_gene: TRBV5-1
j_gene: TRBJ2-3

CDR3aa: CSASTSGGETQYF
v_gene: TRBV20-1
j_gene: TRBJ2-5

CDR3aa: CASRSAGGEETQYF
v_gene: TRBV7-3
j_gene: TRBJ2-5

CDR3aa: CASRPGGGGPTSPLHF
v_gene: TRBV7-2
j_gene: TRBJ1-6

CDR3aa: CASSFPGQGPAPGYTF
v_gene: TRBV7-9
j_gene: TRBJ1-2

CDR3aa: CASSLSGVQETQYF
v_gene: TRBV4-1
j_gene: TRBJ2-5

CDR3aa: CASSQPPGGGFVSPLHF
v_gene: TRBV3-1/TRBV3-2
j_gene: TRBJ1-6

CDR3aa: CASSPEGQRLFF
v_gene: TRBV18
j_gene: TRBJ1-4

CDR3aa: CASSLEVSGNIQYF
v_gene: TRBV7-2
j_gene: TRBJ2-4

CDR3aa: CARTPDSFSNQPQHF
v_gene: TRBV27
j_gene: TRBJ1-5

CDR3aa: CASSSMGDRVSDTQYF
v_gene: TRBV7-2
j_gene: TRBJ2-3

CDR3aa: CASSSITRFPYRDRANTEAFF
v_gene: TRBV5-1
j_gene: TRBJ1-1

CDR3aa: CASSPPTGRSNQPQHF
v_gene: TRBV19
j_gene: TRBJ1-5

CDR3aa: CASSLNRGDYGYTF
v_gene: TRBV7-3
j_gene: TRBJ1-2

CDR3aa: CASSSTGTFGDTQYF
v_gene: TRBV11-2
j_gene: TRBJ2-3